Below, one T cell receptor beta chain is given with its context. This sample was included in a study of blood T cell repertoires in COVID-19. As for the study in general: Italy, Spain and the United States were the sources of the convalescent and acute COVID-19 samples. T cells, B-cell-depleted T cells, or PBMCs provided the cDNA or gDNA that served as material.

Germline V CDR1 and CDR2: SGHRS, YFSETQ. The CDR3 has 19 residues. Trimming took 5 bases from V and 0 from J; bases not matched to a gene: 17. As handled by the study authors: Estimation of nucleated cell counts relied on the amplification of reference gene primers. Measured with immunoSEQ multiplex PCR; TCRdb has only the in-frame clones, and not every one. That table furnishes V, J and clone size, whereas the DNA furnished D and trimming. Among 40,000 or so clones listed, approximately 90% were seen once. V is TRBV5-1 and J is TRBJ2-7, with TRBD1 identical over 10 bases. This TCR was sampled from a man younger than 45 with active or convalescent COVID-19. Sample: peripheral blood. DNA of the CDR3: TGCGCCAGCAGGACGGCGTTGGGACAGGGGTTTTTCGGCTCCTACGAGCAGTACTTC. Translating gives CASRTALGQGFFGSYEQYF.